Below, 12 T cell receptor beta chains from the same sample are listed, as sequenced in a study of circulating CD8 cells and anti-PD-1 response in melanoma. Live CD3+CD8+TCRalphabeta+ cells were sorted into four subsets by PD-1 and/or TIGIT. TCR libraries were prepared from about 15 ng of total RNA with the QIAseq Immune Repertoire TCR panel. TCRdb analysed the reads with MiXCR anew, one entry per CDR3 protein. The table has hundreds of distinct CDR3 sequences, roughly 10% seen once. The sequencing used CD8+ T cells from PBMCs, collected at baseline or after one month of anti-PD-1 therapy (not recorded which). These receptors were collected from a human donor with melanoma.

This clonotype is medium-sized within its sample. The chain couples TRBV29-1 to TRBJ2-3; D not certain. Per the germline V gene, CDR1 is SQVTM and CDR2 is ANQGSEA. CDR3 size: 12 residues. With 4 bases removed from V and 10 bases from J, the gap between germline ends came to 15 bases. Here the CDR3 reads CSVADPTQAQYF. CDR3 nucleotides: TGCAGCGTTGCCGACCCCACTCAAGCGCAGTATTTT.

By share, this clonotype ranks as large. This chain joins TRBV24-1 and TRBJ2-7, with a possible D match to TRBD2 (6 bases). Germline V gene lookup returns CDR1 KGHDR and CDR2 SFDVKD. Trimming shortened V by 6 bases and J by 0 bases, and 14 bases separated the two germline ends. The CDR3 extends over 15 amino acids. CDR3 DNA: TGTGCCACCAGTCCGGCGGGGTCGAGCTCCTACGAGCAGTACTTC. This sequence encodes CATSPAGSSSYEQYF.

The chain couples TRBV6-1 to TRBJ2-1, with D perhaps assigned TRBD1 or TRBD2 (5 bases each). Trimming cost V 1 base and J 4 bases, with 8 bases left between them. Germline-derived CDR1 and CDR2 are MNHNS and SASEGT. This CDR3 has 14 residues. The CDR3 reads CASSEDEGYNEQFF. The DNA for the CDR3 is TGTGCCAGCAGTGAAGATGAGGGGTACAATGAGCAGTTCTTC.

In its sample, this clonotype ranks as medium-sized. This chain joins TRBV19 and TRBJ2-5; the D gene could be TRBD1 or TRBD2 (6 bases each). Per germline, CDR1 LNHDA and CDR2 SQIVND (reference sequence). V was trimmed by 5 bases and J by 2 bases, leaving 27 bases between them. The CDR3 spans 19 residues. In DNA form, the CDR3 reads TGTGCCAGTAGTGAACGCTATGATCTGGGGGGCCCAGGGCAAGAGACCCAGTACTTC. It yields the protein CASSERYDLGGPGQETQYF.

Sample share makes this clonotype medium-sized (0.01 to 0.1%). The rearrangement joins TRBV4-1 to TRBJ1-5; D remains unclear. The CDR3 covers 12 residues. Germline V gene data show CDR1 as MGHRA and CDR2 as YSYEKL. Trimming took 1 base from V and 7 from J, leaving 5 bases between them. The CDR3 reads CASSQVGQPQHF. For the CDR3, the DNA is TGCGCCAGCAGCCAAGTGGGGCAGCCCCAGCATTTT.

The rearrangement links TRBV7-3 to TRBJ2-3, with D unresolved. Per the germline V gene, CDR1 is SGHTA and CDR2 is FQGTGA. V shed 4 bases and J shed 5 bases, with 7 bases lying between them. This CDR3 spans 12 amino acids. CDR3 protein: CASSSVGDTQYF. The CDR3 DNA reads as TGTGCCAGCAGCTCCGTAGGAGATACGCAGTATTTT.

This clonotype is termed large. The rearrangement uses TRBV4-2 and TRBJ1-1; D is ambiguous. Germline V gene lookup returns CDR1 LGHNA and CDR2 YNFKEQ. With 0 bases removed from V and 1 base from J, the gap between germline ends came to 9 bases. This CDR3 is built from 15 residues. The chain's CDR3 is CASSQDMSGNTEAFF. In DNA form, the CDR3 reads TGTGCCAGCAGCCAAGATATGTCGGGGAACACTGAAGCTTTCTTT.

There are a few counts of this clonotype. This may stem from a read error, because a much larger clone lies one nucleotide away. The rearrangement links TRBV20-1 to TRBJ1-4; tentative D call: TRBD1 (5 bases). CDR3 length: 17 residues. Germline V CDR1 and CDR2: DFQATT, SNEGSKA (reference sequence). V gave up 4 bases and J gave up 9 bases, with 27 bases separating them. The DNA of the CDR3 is TGCAGTGCTATACATACAGGCCTAATGGGGTGGTATAAAAAACTGTTTTTT. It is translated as CSAIHTGLMGWYKKLFF.

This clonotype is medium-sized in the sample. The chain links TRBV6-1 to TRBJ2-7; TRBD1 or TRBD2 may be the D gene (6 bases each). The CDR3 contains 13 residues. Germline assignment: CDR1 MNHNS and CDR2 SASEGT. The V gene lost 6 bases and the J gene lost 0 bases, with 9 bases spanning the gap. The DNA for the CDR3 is TGTGCCAGCAGGGGGGGCTTCTCCTACGAGCAGTACTTC. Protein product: CASRGGFSYEQYF.

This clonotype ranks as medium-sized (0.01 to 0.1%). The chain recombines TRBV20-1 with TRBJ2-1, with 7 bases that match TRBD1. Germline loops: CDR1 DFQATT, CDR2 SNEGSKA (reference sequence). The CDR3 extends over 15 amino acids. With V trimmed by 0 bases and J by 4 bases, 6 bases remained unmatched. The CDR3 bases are TGCAGTGCTAGAGATCCGGGACAGCTATACAATGAGCAGTTCTTC. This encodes CSARDPGQLYNEQFF.

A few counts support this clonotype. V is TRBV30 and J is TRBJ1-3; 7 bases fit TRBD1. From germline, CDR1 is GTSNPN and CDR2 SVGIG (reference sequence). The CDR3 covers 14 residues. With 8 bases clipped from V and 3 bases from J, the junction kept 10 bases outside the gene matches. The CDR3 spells CAGSRDSGGNTIYF. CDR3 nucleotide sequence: TGTGCCGGCTCCCGGGACAGTGGTGGAAACACCATATATTTT. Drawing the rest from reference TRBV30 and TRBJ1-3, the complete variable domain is SQTIHQWPATLVQPVGSPLSLECTVEGTSNPNLYWYRQAAGRGLQLLFYSVGIGQISSEVPQNLSASRPQDRQFILSSKKLLLSDSGFYLCAGSRDSGGNTIYFGEGSWLTVV.

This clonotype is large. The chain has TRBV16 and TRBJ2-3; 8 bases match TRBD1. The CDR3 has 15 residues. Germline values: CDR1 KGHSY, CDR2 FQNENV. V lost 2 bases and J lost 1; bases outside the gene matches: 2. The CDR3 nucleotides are TGTGCCAGCAGCCAACCGGACAGGGGCACAGATACGCAGTATTTT. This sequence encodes CASSQPDRGTDTQYF.